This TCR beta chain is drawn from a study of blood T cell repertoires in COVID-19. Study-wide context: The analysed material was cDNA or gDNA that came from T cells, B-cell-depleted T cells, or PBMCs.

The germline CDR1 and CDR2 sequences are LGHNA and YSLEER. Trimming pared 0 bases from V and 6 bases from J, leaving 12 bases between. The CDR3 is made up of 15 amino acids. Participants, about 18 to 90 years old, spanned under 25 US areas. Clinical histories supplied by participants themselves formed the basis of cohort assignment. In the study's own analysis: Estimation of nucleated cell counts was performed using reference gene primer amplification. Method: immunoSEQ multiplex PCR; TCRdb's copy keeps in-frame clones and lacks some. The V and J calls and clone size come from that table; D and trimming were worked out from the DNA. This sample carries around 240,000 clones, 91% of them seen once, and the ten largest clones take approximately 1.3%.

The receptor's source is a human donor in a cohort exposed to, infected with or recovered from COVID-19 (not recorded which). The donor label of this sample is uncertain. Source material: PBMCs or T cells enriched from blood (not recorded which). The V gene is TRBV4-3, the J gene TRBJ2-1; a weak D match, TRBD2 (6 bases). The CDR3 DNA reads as TGCGCCAGCAGCCAAGAGGGGGGAACTAGCAATGAGCAGTTCTTC. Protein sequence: CASSQEGGTSNEQFF.